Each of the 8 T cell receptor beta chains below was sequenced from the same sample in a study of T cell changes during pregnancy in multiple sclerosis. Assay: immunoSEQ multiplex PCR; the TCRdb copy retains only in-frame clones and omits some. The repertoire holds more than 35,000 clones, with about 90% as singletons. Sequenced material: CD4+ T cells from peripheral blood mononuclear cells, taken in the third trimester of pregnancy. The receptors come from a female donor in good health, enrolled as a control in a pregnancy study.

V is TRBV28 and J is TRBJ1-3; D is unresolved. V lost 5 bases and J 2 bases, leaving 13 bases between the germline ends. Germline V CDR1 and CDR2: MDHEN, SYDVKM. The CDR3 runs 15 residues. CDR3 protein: CASSPRPGAGNTIYF. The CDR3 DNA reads TGTGCCAGCAGTCCCCGACCCGGGGCTGGAAACACCATATATTTT.

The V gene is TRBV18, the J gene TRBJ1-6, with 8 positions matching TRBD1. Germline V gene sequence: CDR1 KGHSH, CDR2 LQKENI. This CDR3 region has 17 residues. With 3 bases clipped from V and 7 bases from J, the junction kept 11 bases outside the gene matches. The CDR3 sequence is CASSPPTTGVKNSPLHF. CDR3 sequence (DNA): TGTGCCAGCTCACCTCCTACGACAGGGGTCAAAAATTCACCCCTCCACTTT.

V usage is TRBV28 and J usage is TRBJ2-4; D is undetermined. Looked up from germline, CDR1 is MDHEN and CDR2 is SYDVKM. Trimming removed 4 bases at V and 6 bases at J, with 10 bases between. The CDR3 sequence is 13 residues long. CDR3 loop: CASSSPYGNIQYF. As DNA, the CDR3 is TGTGCCAGCAGTTCCCCCTACGGAAACATTCAGTACTTC.

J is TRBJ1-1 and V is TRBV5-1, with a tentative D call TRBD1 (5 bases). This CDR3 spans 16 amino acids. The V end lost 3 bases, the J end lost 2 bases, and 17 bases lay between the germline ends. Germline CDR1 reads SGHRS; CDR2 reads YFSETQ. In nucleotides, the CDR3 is TGCGCCAGCAGCTCTACCCCGGGGGTTTTTAACACTGAAGCTTTCTTT. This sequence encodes CASSSTPGVFNTEAFF.

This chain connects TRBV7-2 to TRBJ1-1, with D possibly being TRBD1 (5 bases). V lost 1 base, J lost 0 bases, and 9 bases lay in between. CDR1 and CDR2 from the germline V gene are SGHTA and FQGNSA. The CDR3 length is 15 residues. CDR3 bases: TGTGCCAGCAGCTTAGGGTCGACAGTGAACACTGAAGCTTTCTTT. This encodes CASSLGSTVNTEAFF.

CDR3 residues: CASSVVADVYGYTF. The CDR3 bases are TGTGCCAGCAGCGTTGTGGCAGATGTTTATGGCTACACCTTC. This sequence joins TRBV9 and TRBJ1-2; D is uncertain. Trimming stripped 2 bases from V and 5 bases from J, with 13 bases between. The CDR3 spans 14 residues. CDR1 is SGDLS, CDR2 YYNGEE, per germline.

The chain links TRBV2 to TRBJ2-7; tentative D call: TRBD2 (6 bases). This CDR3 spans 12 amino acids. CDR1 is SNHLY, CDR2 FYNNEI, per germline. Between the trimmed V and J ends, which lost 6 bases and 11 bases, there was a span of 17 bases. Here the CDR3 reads CASRRDLGGEYF. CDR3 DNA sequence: TGTGCCAGCAGGCGGGACCTGGGCGGGGAGTACTTC.

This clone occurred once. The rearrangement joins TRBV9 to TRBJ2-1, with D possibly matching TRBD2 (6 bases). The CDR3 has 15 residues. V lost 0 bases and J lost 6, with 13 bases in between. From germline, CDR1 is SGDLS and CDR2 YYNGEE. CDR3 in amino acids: CASSVGASATNEQFF. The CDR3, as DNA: TGTGCCAGCAGCGTAGGGGCTAGCGCGACCAATGAGCAGTTCTTC.